The clone carrying this TCR beta chain was detected once. This entry belongs to a study of blood T cell repertoires in COVID-19. Overall study: T cells, B-cell-depleted T cells, or PBMCs provided the cDNA or gDNA that served as material.

Clones were sequenced by immunoSEQ multiplex PCR, and TCRdb holds only the in-frame ones, with some missing. The sample contains about 220,000 clones, about 79% of which appear only once. Recruitment covered fewer than 25 US areas and drew participants whose ages spanned roughly 18 to 89 years. Allocation to cohorts depended on clinical history reported by the participants. Cohort 3 donors counted as recovered after two negative PCRs, clearance, or resolved symptoms. CDR1 and CDR2 (germline): SEHNR, FQNEAQ (reference sequence). Germline trimming cut 5 bases from V and 5 bases from J; bases unmatched to any gene: 2. There are 12 residues in the CDR3.

The sample comprised PBMCs or T cells enriched from blood (not recorded which). This rearrangement joins TRBV7-9 to TRBJ2-7; 8 bases line up with TRBD1. The receptor's source is a woman aged 55 to 70 who had recovered from COVID-19. The CDR3 protein is CASSPTGDEQYF. CDR3 DNA: TGTGCCAGCAGCCCGACAGGGGACGAGCAGTACTTC.